Below, 29 T cell receptor beta chains from the same sample are listed, as sequenced in a study of cytomegalovirus exposure and HLA in healthy donors. 60 Vbeta and 13 Jbeta primers were used in PCR. The protocol was immunoSEQ multiplex PCR, while the TCRdb copy is restricted to in-frame clones and leaves out a portion. Of more than 80,000 clones in the sample, 75% are singletons; the top ten hold 2.5% to 3%. Sequenced: PBMCs. The origin of the receptors is a male donor in good health and CMV-seropositive.

This chain connects TRBV6-1 to TRBJ1-5; D is uncertain. Trimming took 2 bases from V and 3 from J, leaving 11 bases between them. The CDR3 runs 15 residues. Germline V lookup: CDR1 MNHNS, CDR2 SASEGT. The CDR3 DNA follows: TGTGCCAGCAGTGAACGGGGATTGGACAATCAGCCCCAGCATTTT. Its protein product is CASSERGLDNQPQHF.

The chain carries TRBV29-1 and TRBJ2-6, with 9 bases matching TRBD1. The V segment lost 1 base and the J segment 2 bases; nucleotides outside the gene matches: 3. Looked up from germline, CDR1 is SQVTM and CDR2 is ANQGSEA. The CDR3 is made up of 16 amino acids. The CDR3 DNA reads TGCAGCGTTGAAGGGGGACAGGGCGCTGGGGCCAACGTCCTGACTTTC. As protein: CSVEGGQGAGANVLTF.

The rearrangement uses TRBV5-8 and TRBJ1-2; D call uncertain. CDR1 and CDR2 (germline): SGHTS, YDEGEE. Trimming cost V 0 bases and J 2 bases, with 8 bases left between them. The CDR3 runs 14 residues. The chain's CDR3 is CASSLDRLNYGYTF. Written as DNA, the CDR3 is TGTGCCAGCAGCTTGGATCGACTGAACTATGGCTACACCTTC.

This clone was counted only a few times. The chain is built from TRBV20-1 and TRBJ1-4; no definite D call. V was cut by 3 bases and J by 12 bases, with 11 bases left in between. The CDR3 spans 11 residues. Germline CDR1 is DFQATT and CDR2 is SNEGSKA (reference sequence). This chain's CDR3 is CSASAGRELFF. CDR3 in DNA: TGCAGTGCTAGTGCGGGTCGGGAACTGTTTTTT.

This clone was detected only once. V and J are TRBV5-1 and TRBJ2-3, with 9 bases lining up with TRBD2. J lost 4 bases, V lost 1 base, and 13 bases had no gene match. Germline CDR1 SGHRS, CDR2 YFSETQ. There are 18 residues in the CDR3. This CDR3 is CASSLRPPSGVPPDTQYF. The CDR3 bases are TGCGCCAGCAGCTTGAGGCCCCCTAGCGGGGTGCCCCCAGATACGCAGTATTTT.

The V gene is TRBV4-3, the J gene TRBJ1-6; no firm D call. Trimming removed 0 bases at V and 6 bases at J, with 9 bases between. Germline V gene sequence: CDR1 LGHNA, CDR2 YSLEER. CDR3 length: 15 amino acids. The CDR3, as DNA: TGCGCCAGCAGCCAAGAGCCCTCCAGTAATTCACCCCTCCACTTT. It encodes CASSQEPSSNSPLHF.

The chain links TRBV25-1 to TRBJ1-1, with 11 bases matching TRBD1. The J segment lost 5 bases and the V segment lost 2 bases, leaving 13 bases of the junction unmatched. CDR1 and CDR2 from the germline V gene are MGHDK and SYGVNS. The CDR3 runs 18 residues. The CDR3 sequence: CASSEDSLGTGGRTEAFF. Written as DNA, the CDR3 is TGTGCCAGCAGTGAAGATTCCTTAGGGACAGGGGGTCGGACTGAAGCTTTCTTT.

V gene TRBV28 combines with J gene TRBJ2-2; 14 positions agree with TRBD2. Per germline, CDR1 MDHEN and CDR2 SYDVKM. CDR3 length: 19 residues. The V gene end was trimmed by 5 bases and the J gene end by 4 bases; junction bases not matched to a gene: 12. In DNA, the CDR3 is TGTGCCAGCAGTATCCCGGGACTAGCGGGAGTCCAGATCACCGGGGAGCTGTTTTTT. This encodes CASSIPGLAGVQITGELFF.

This chain joins TRBV9 and TRBJ1-2; no clear D. Trimming removed 4 bases at V and 4 bases at J, with 17 bases between. Germline-derived CDR1 and CDR2 are SGDLS and YYNGEE. The CDR3 has 15 residues. CDR3: CASSPQPRSGYGYTF. In DNA form, the CDR3 reads TGTGCCAGCAGCCCCCAGCCCCGGTCGGGCTATGGCTACACCTTC.

This clone was seen only once. This chain uses TRBV7-9 with TRBJ2-2; tentatively, D is TRBD1 (5 bases). The CDR3 is 16 amino acids. V gave up 1 base and J gave up 3 bases, with 12 bases separating them. The V gene's germline CDR1 is SEHNR and CDR2 FQNEAQ (reference sequence). The CDR3 protein is CASSLDLGAYTGELFF. The CDR3 DNA sequence: TGTGCCAGCAGCTTAGATTTAGGGGCTTACACCGGGGAGCTGTTTTTT.

This rearrangement joins TRBV6-6 to TRBJ2-3, with D perhaps TRBD2 (6 bases). This CDR3 spans 15 amino acids. From germline, CDR1 is MNHNY and CDR2 SVGAGI (reference sequence). The V gene lost 0 bases and the J gene lost 2 bases, with 9 bases spanning the gap. The CDR3 nucleotides read TGTGCCAGCAGTTACTCCGGGAGTTCCACAGATACGCAGTATTTT. It yields the protein CASSYSGSSTDTQYF.

This clone is a singleton in its sample. V gene TRBV5-1 combines with J gene TRBJ2-1, with TRBD1 matching over 9 bases. The CDR3 covers 15 residues. V trimming: 1 base; J trimming: 8 bases; junction bases outside the gene matches: 7. Germline CDR1 reads SGHRS; CDR2 reads YFSETQ. The CDR3 nucleotides are TGCGCCAGCAGCTTGAGCGGACAGGGGTTCGATGAGCAGTTCTTC. Its translation: CASSLSGQGFDEQFF. The full variable domain, with the rest looked up from reference TRBV5-1 and TRBJ2-1, is KAGVTQTPRYLIKTRGQQVTLSCSPISGHRSVSWYQQTPGQGLQFLFEYFSETQRNKGNFPGRFSGRQFSNSRSEMNVSTLELGDSALYLCASSLSGQGFDEQFFGPGTRLTVL.

This sequence joins TRBV7-9 and TRBJ2-6; D might be TRBD2 (5 bases). This CDR3 has 18 residues. CDR1 and CDR2 (germline): SEHNR, FQNEAQ (reference sequence). Between the trimmed V and J ends, which lost 0 bases and 0 bases, there was a span of 12 bases. CDR3 DNA: TGTGCCAGCAGCTTAGCTGGGAGCCTTATCTCTGGGGCCAACGTCCTGACTTTC. This encodes CASSLAGSLISGANVLTF.

This chain joins TRBV7-2 and TRBJ1-1, with TRBD1 identical over 7 bases. The CDR3 runs 15 residues. The V gene end was trimmed by 4 bases and the J gene end by 1 base; junction bases not matched to a gene: 6. Germline CDR1 SGHTA, CDR2 FQGNSA. The CDR3 nucleotides read TGTGCCAGCAGCTCTCACAGGGGAGGGAACACTGAAGCTTTCTTT. This encodes CASSSHRGGNTEAFF.

This chain joins TRBV7-3 and TRBJ2-2; D gene unclear. CDR1 SGHTA and CDR2 FQGTGA come from the germline V gene. CDR3 length: 16 amino acids. The V gene lost 1 base and the J gene lost 1 base, with 10 bases spanning the gap. CDR3 in DNA: TGTGCCAGCAGCTTAATGGGCTACGAGAACACCGGGGAGCTGTTTTTT. It encodes CASSLMGYENTGELFF.

V and J are TRBV15 and TRBJ1-2; D is uncertain. The ends were cut back, 1 base at V and 4 bases at J, with 10 bases in the middle. The CDR3 contains 14 residues. Germline V CDR1 and CDR2: LNHNV, YYDKDF (reference sequence). The CDR3 sequence is CATSRGEVFYGYTF. For the CDR3, the DNA is TGTGCCACCAGCAGAGGAGAAGTGTTCTATGGCTACACCTTC.

The rearrangement joins TRBV5-1 to TRBJ2-1; D may be TRBD2 (6 bases). V was cut by 1 base and J by 3 bases, with 11 bases left in between. This CDR3 has 15 residues. Germline CDR1 is SGHRS and CDR2 is YFSETQ. The DNA of the CDR3 is TGCGCCAGCAGCTTGACCGGGGGTTTCTACAATGAGCAGTTCTTC. Residues: CASSLTGGFYNEQFF.

This clone was seen a handful of times. The V call is TRBV9, the J call TRBJ2-7; 7 bases map to TRBD1. This CDR3 is 14 amino acids long. V dropped 0 bases and J dropped 3; count of bases not matched to a gene: 3. Germline CDR1 reads SGDLS; CDR2 reads YYNGEE. CDR3 DNA: TGTGCCAGCAGCGTAGGGGACAGCGTCTACGAGCAGTACTTC. Protein sequence: CASSVGDSVYEQYF. Combining the CDR3 with reference TRBV9 and TRBJ2-7 gives the whole variable domain DSGVTQTPKHLITATGQRVTLRCSPRSGDLSVYWYQQSLDQGLQFLIQYYNGEERAKGNILERFSAQQFPDLHSELNLSSLELGDSALYFCASSVGDSVYEQYFGPGTRLTVT.

V is TRBV7-2 and J is TRBJ1-5; D gene ambiguous. Germline V lookup: CDR1 SGHTA, CDR2 FQGNSA. The CDR3 extends over 14 amino acids. V lost 2 bases and J lost 7, with 12 bases in between. The CDR3 bases are TGTGCCAGCAGCTTATCGTCCGGAGGGCAGCCCCAGCATTTT. Protein sequence: CASSLSSGGQPQHF.

The chain joins TRBV7-9 to TRBJ2-1, with 7 nucleotides matching TRBD2. The CDR3 length is 12 residues. The trim removed 5 bases at V and 7 bases at J, leaving 2 bases unmatched. Germline assignment: CDR1 SEHNR and CDR2 FQNEAQ (reference sequence). The CDR3 nucleotides are TGTGCCAGCAGCCCACTAGCGAATGAGCAGTTCTTC. Translated: CASSPLANEQFF.

The V gene is TRBV7-3, the J gene TRBJ1-1; no clear D gene. V shed 0 bases and J shed 2 bases, with 7 bases lying between them. Per germline, CDR1 SGHTA and CDR2 FQGTGA. CDR3 length: 14 residues. CDR3: CASSLTARNTEAFF. CDR3 bases: TGTGCCAGCAGCTTAACAGCGCGCAACACTGAAGCTTTCTTT.

The chain combines TRBV10-3 with TRBJ1-2; D is possibly TRBD1 (5 bases). The ends were cut back, 5 bases at V and 6 bases at J, with 13 bases in the middle. The CDR3 is 13 residues long. Germline CDR1 is ENHRY and CDR2 is SYGVKD. The CDR3 coding sequence is TGTGCCATCAGTTGGGGCAGCTACGATGGCTACACCTTC. Protein: CAISWGSYDGYTF.

The chain is built from TRBV25-1 and TRBJ2-3, with 9 nucleotides matching TRBD1. The CDR3 sequence is 15 residues long. From germline, CDR1 is MGHDK and CDR2 SYGVNS. The junction had 2 bases not matched to a gene; V was cut back by 4 bases and J by 0 bases. CDR3 amino acids: CASSATGGSTDTQYF. The DNA of the CDR3 is TGTGCCAGCAGTGCGACAGGGGGTAGCACAGATACGCAGTATTTT.

The rearrangement links TRBV28 to TRBJ1-1; the D is unclear. Germline CDR1 reads MDHEN; CDR2 reads SYDVKM. The CDR3 contains 14 residues. With 5 bases removed from V and 0 bases from J, the gap between germline ends came to 10 bases. This CDR3 is CASSPAGVNTEAFF. CDR3 nucleotide sequence: TGTGCCAGCAGTCCCGCCGGGGTGAACACTGAAGCTTTCTTT.

V usage is TRBV25-1 and J usage is TRBJ2-2; weak D call: TRBD2 (5 bases). Germline V CDR1 and CDR2: MGHDK, SYGVNS. V lost 1 base, J lost 7 bases, and 13 bases lay in between. CDR3 size: 15 residues. CDR3 nucleotide sequence: TGTGCCAGCAGTGAATTTACCGCCGGGGACGGGGAGCTGTTTTTT. It specifies CASSEFTAGDGELFF.

The chain joins TRBV7-8 to TRBJ2-7, with D uncertain. Trimming took off 4 bases at V and 7 bases at J, with 26 bases between the two ends. Germline loops: CDR1 SGHVS, CDR2 FQNEAQ. The CDR3 extends over 17 amino acids. CDR3: CASSSYPSSPTPGEQYF. CDR3 nucleotide sequence: TGTGCCAGCAGCTCTTATCCCTCAAGCCCTACCCCCGGGGAGCAGTACTTC.

This rearrangement joins TRBV28 to TRBJ2-1, with unresolved D. CDR1 is MDHEN and CDR2 is SYDVKM in the germline V gene. V was clipped by 3 bases and J by 2 bases, with 11 bases between them. This CDR3 has 15 residues. CDR3 protein: CASSFFAIPYNEQFF. The CDR3 DNA is TGTGCCAGCAGTTTCTTTGCGATCCCCTACAATGAGCAGTTCTTC.

This chain connects TRBV4-2 to TRBJ2-7; 9 bases agree with TRBD2. The CDR3 has 15 amino acids. The J segment lost 7 bases and the V segment lost 4 bases, leaving 11 bases of the junction unmatched. Germline V CDR1 and CDR2: LGHNA, YNFKEQ. The CDR3 nucleotides read TGTGCCAGCAGCCTTAGCGGGGGCGTCAACACAGAGCAGTACTTC. It specifies CASSLSGGVNTEQYF.

The chain has TRBV5-4 and TRBJ1-1; D is unclear. Trimming removed 4 bases from V and 1 base from J, with 11 bases in between. This CDR3 region has 14 residues. Per germline, CDR1 SGHNT and CDR2 YYREEE (reference sequence). The CDR3 reads CASSRGMGNTEAFF. CDR3 DNA sequence: TGTGCCAGCAGCAGAGGGATGGGGAACACTGAAGCTTTCTTT.